The T cell receptor (beta chain) described here comes from a study of blood T cell repertoires in COVID-19. Study-wide background: Acute and convalescent COVID-19 specimens originated in the United States, Italy and Spain. PBMCs, B-cell-depleted T cells, or T cells were the source of the cDNA or gDNA that made up the material.

Per the original methods: Reference gene primer amplification gave nucleated cell count estimates. Sequencing used immunoSEQ multiplex PCR; TCRdb keeps in-frame clones, though not all of them. V, J and clone size are taken as reported in that table, and D and trimming were inferred from the DNA itself. The sample lists roughly 140,000 clones, 87% seen once, with around 4% in the top ten. Germline-derived CDR1 and CDR2 are WSHSY and SAAADI. The CDR3 covers 14 residues. The V gene lost 5 bases and the J gene lost 6 bases, with 17 bases spanning the gap. Input material: peripheral blood. The clonotype comes from a woman aged 60-75 years with active or convalescent COVID-19. The rearrangement joins TRBV10-2 to TRBJ2-7, with D perhaps TRBD2 (5 bases). Written as DNA, the CDR3 is TGCGCCAGCAGTCCCCCCGGGGAAGTAGGCGAGCAGTACTTC. Encoded protein: CASSPPGEVGEQYF.